This entry lists 23 T cell receptor beta chains sequenced from one sample in a study of blood T cell repertoires in COVID-19. Assay used: immunoSEQ multiplex PCR; TCRdb lists only in-frame clones, some missing. The sample lists around 100,000 clones; around four fifths were seen once. Sequencing used peripheral blood. The receptor source for this set is a man over 45 with active or convalescent COVID-19.

The V call is TRBV5-1, the J call TRBJ2-5, with a weak D call TRBD1 (5 bases). The V end lost 4 bases, the J end lost 2 bases, and 12 bases lay between the germline ends. The CDR3 is 14 amino acids. Germline values: CDR1 SGHRS, CDR2 YFSETQ. In DNA form, the CDR3 reads TGCGCCAGCAGCACCACAGGTCAACAAGAGACCCAGTACTTC. The encoded protein is CASSTTGQQETQYF.

This sequence joins TRBV6-5 and TRBJ2-1, with D unclear. CDR3 length: 14 amino acids. Germline V gives CDR1 MNHEY, CDR2 SVGAGI. V dropped 7 bases and J dropped 9 bases, with 19 bases sitting between them. The DNA for the CDR3 is TGTGCCAGCATCCGAATGGGCCAGGTGGGTGAGCAGTTCTTC. Amino acids: CASIRMGQVGEQFF.

The rearrangement links TRBV2 to TRBJ1-2, with D possibly TRBD1 on 6 matching bases. CDR1 and CDR2 (germline): SNHLY, FYNNEI. V lost 6 bases to trimming and J lost 3 bases, with 11 bases between them. There are 13 residues in the CDR3. This CDR3 is CASSSTGDYGYTF. The CDR3, as DNA: TGTGCCAGCAGCTCGACAGGTGACTATGGCTACACCTTC.

The rearrangement joins TRBV5-1 to TRBJ2-2; D gene uncertain. Trimming cost V 4 bases and J 5 bases, with 18 bases left between them. Germline V lookup: CDR1 SGHRS, CDR2 YFSETQ. This CDR3 region has 16 residues. CDR3 nucleotides: TGCGCCAGCAGCCCAGTGGTTCTTGCGGTTACCGGGGAGCTGTTTTTT. Protein sequence: CASSPVVLAVTGELFF.

The genes are TRBV4-2 and TRBJ1-2; TRBD1 matches at 8 bases. Germline lookup yields CDR1 LGHNA and CDR2 YNFKEQ. The CDR3 totals 15 residues. Unmatched junction bases numbered 3, after V lost 3 bases and J lost 0 bases. CDR3 in DNA: TGTGCCAGCAGCCATGGGGGACAGGCTAACTATGGCTACACCTTC. It specifies CASSHGGQANYGYTF.

The rearrangement joins TRBV9 to TRBJ1-1; no firm D call. The CDR3 consists of 12 residues. Germline loops: CDR1 SGDLS, CDR2 YYNGEE. V lost 4 bases to trimming and J lost 3 bases, with 7 bases between them. CDR3 sequence: CASSPRDTEAFF. Here the CDR3 DNA reads TGTGCCAGCAGCCCGAGGGACACTGAAGCTTTCTTT.

The CDR3 bases are TGTGCTAGTGGTTTGGGACGACAGGGAGACGACGAGCAGTACTTC. It specifies CASGLGRQGDDEQYF. The V and J genes are TRBV12-5 and TRBJ2-7; the match to TRBD1 covers 7 bases. Trimming cost V 1 base and J 5 bases; bases outside gene matches: 8. The CDR3 has 15 amino acids. CDR1 LGHNT and CDR2 FRNRAP come from the germline V gene.

The chain employs TRBV5-1 and TRBJ2-6; D unresolved. V lost 4 bases to trimming and J lost 0 bases, with 5 bases between them. Germline CDR1 SGHRS, CDR2 YFSETQ. CDR3 length: 14 amino acids. The CDR3 DNA follows: TGCGCCAGCAGCACAAGCTCTGGGGCCAACGTCCTGACTTTC. It translates to CASSTSSGANVLTF.

V usage is TRBV3-1 (or the pseudogene TRBV3-2) and J usage is TRBJ1-6; D uncertain. The V and J ends lost 1 base and 14 bases respectively, with 12 bases between them. This CDR3 spans 13 amino acids. Germline assignment: CDR1 LGHDT and CDR2 YNNKEL (reference sequence). The CDR3 region has the DNA TGTGCCAGCAGCCAAGCCCCCGGGAGGACCCTCCACTTT. This sequence encodes CASSQAPGRTLHF.

CDR3 in DNA: TGCAGCGTCGCCTTTTTAACAGGGGTTAAGACTGAAGCTTTCTTT. It specifies CSVAFLTGVKTEAFF. The chain carries TRBV29-1 and TRBJ1-1, with 7 bases matching TRBD1. J gave up 5 bases and V 6 bases, and 15 bases lay outside the gene matches. CDR3 length equals 15 residues. Germline assignment: CDR1 SQVTM and CDR2 ANQGSEA.

V and J are TRBV30 and TRBJ1-3; D not certain. The V end lost 5 bases, the J end lost 1 base, and 15 bases lay between the germline ends. CDR1 is GTSNPN, CDR2 SVGIG, per germline (reference sequence). The CDR3 length is 15 residues. The CDR3 DNA is TGTGCCTGGTTCCGCAAAGGGAGTTCTGGAAACACCATATATTTT. Translation: CAWFRKGSSGNTIYF.

This clone came up a few times. The rearrangement links TRBV7-2 to TRBJ1-1; D unclear. The CDR3 is made up of 13 amino acids. The V end lost 5 bases, the J end lost 0 bases, and 7 bases lay between the germline ends. CDR1 and CDR2 (germline): SGHTA, FQGNSA. The CDR3 protein is CASSLTLNTEAFF. Written as DNA, the CDR3 is TGTGCCAGCAGCCTCACATTGAACACTGAAGCTTTCTTT. Combining the CDR3 with reference TRBV7-2 and TRBJ1-1 gives the whole variable domain GAGVSQSPSNKVTEKGKDVELRCDPISGHTALYWYRQSLGQGLEFLIYFQGNSAPDKSGLPSDRFSAERTGGSVSTLTIQRTQQEDSAVYLCASSLTLNTEAFFGQGTRLTVV.

The rearrangement joins TRBV21-1 to TRBJ1-6; the tabulated D call, TRBD1, remains unverified against the DNA. TRBV21-1 has pseudogene status. This CDR3 comprises 14 residues. CDR3 in amino acids: CASSPGTGGSPLHF. DNA for the CDR3: TGTGCCAGCAGCCCCGGGACAGGGGGTTCACCCCTCCACTTT.

The rearrangement joins TRBV3-1 (or the pseudogene TRBV3-2) to TRBJ1-5, with TRBD1 identical over 8 bases. Germline V gene data show CDR1 as LGHDT and CDR2 as YNNKEL (reference sequence). The CDR3 loop spans 17 amino acids. V shed 1 base and J 6 bases; nucleotides not matched to a gene: 11. The chain's CDR3 is CASSQVLDRARPQPQHF. For the CDR3, the DNA is TGTGCCAGCAGCCAAGTGTTGGACAGGGCGCGCCCTCAGCCCCAGCATTTT.

This chain uses TRBV11-2 with TRBJ2-5, with D unresolved. Deletions cut 3 bases from V and 5 bases from J, with 10 bases between. Germline V gives CDR1 SGHAT, CDR2 FQNNGV. The CDR3 length is 13 residues. This CDR3 reads CASSFGVSETQYF. CDR3 DNA sequence: TGTGCCAGCAGCTTTGGAGTTTCCGAGACCCAGTACTTC.

V usage is TRBV24-1 and J usage is TRBJ1-4; D gene unclear. With 4 bases removed from V and 8 bases from J, the gap between germline ends came to 13 bases. The CDR3 sequence is 14 residues long. Germline loops: CDR1 KGHDR, CDR2 SFDVKD. The CDR3 DNA reads as TGTGCCACCAGTGAGTCCGGGCCGGGAGAAAAACTGTTTTTT. Amino acid sequence: CATSESGPGEKLFF.

The rearrangement links TRBV11-2 to TRBJ2-7; 7 positions agree with TRBD1. With 0 bases clipped from V and 2 bases from J, the junction kept 4 bases outside the gene matches. The CDR3 consists of 15 residues. CDR1 and CDR2 (germline): SGHAT, FQNNGV. The CDR3 spells CASSLDQQGPYEQYF. The CDR3 DNA follows: TGTGCCAGCAGCTTAGATCAACAGGGGCCCTACGAGCAGTACTTC.

J is TRBJ1-4 and V is TRBV5-5, with D unresolved. Trimming shortened V by 0 bases and J by 8 bases, and 14 bases separated the two germline ends. From germline, CDR1 is SGHKS and CDR2 YYEKEE (reference sequence). The CDR3 contains 15 residues. The CDR3 sequence: CASSLGWPGREKLFF. In nucleotides, the CDR3 is TGTGCCAGCAGCTTGGGGTGGCCGGGAAGGGAAAAACTGTTTTTT. Drawing the rest from reference TRBV5-5 and TRBJ1-4, the complete variable domain is DAGVTQSPTHLIKTRGQQVTLRCSPISGHKSVSWYQQVLGQGPQFIFQYYEKEERGRGNFPDRFSARQFPNYSSELNVNALLLGDSALYLCASSLGWPGREKLFFGSGTQLSVL.

This chain joins TRBV21-1 and TRBJ2-1; TRBD2 was called by the table and not checked on the DNA. TRBV21-1 is assigned pseudogene status. The CDR3 has 15 residues. The CDR3 DNA is TGTGCCAGCAGCAAAGCTGAGGGCTTAAACAATGAGCAGTTCTTC. Protein sequence: CASSKAEGLNNEQFF.

The gene calls are TRBV5-1 and TRBJ2-5; 10 bases fit TRBD2. Germline V gene data show CDR1 as SGHRS and CDR2 as YFSETQ. V was clipped by 3 bases and J by 2 bases; unmatched bases: 13. CDR3 length equals 18 residues. The CDR3 region is CASSWNSGRPRTQETQYF. DNA of the CDR3: TGCGCCAGCAGCTGGAATAGCGGGAGGCCGAGGACTCAAGAGACCCAGTACTTC. Drawing the rest from reference TRBV5-1 and TRBJ2-5, the complete variable domain is KAGVTQTPRYLIKTRGQQVTLSCSPISGHRSVSWYQQTPGQGLQFLFEYFSETQRNKGNFPGRFSGRQFSNSRSEMNVSTLELGDSALYLCASSWNSGRPRTQETQYFGPGTRLLVL.

The chain is built from TRBV5-8 and TRBJ1-5; TRBD1 aligns across 7 bases. CDR1 and CDR2 from the germline V gene are SGHTS and YDEGEE. After removal of 2 bases from V and 3 bases from J, the junction contained 5 bases not matched to a gene. The CDR3 is 15 residues long. CDR3: CASSFGTVLNQPQHF. The CDR3, as DNA: TGTGCCAGCAGCTTCGGGACAGTTCTCAATCAGCCCCAGCATTTT.

V is TRBV6-1 and J is TRBJ1-6, with a tentative D call TRBD1 (5 bases). This CDR3 comprises 13 residues. Germline CDR1 is MNHNS and CDR2 is SASEGT. Deletions cut 1 base from V and 8 bases from J, with 6 bases between. The CDR3: CASSEVGDSPLHF. CDR3 nucleotide sequence: TGTGCCAGCAGTGAAGTAGGGGATTCACCCCTCCACTTT.

The chain joins TRBV7-8 to TRBJ2-7; D remains ambiguous. CDR1 is SGHVS, CDR2 FQNEAQ, per germline. The V gene lost 1 base and the J gene lost 7 bases, with 8 bases spanning the gap. The CDR3 is 12 residues long. The CDR3 DNA follows: TGTGCCAGCAGCTTAGGAGGCTGGGAGCAGTACTTC. This translates into CASSLGGWEQYF.